This T cell receptor beta chain derives from a study of T cells in Graves' hyperthyroidism and ophthalmopathy. TCR beta CDR3 regions were amplified from RNA. The study used the HTBI primer set for a first-round RT-PCR of the TCR CDR3. In TCRdb, the multiplex PCR reads were re-called with MiXCR into one record per CDR3 protein. The profile shows under 800,000 distinct CDR3 sequences, 14% of them singletons. The V and J ends lost 2 bases and 7 bases respectively, with 15 bases between them. This CDR3 contains 15 residues. The source is a young woman with Graves' hyperthyroidism. The sample consisted of blood. The chain links TRBV12-3 or TRBV12-4 to TRBJ2-1; the D is unclear. This CDR3 is CASSLHSALGNEQFF. CDR3 nucleotide sequence: TGTGCCAGCAGTTTACACAGCGCTCTGGGGAATGAGCAGTTCTTC.